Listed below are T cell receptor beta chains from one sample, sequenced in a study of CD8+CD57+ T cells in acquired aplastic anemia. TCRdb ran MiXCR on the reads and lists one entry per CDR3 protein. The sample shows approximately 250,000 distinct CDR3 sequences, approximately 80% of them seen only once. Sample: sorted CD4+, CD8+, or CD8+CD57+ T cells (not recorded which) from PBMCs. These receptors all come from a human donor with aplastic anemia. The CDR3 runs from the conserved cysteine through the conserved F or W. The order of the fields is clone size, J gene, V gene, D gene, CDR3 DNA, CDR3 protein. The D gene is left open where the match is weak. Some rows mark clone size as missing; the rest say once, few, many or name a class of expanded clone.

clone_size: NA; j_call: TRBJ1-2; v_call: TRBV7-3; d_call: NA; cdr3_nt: TGCGCCAGCGGGCAAGGCCTTGCAGGTGGCCAGTCTTTT; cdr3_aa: CASGQGLAGGQSF
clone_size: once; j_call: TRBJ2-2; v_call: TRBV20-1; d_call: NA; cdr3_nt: TGCAGTGCTAGCGATACTAGGGACACCGGGGAGCTGGTTTTT; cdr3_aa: CSASDTRDTGELVF
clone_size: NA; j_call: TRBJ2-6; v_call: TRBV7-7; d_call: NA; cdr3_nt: TGTGCCAGCAGCTTAGCCGACGGCTCAGAAGAGACCCAGCTGACTTTC; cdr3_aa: CASSLADGSEETQLTF
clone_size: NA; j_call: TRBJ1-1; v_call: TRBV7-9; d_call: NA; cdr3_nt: TGTGCCAGCAGCTTAGAGGTTAGCGGCGGGGCTGAAGTCTTCTTT; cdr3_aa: CASSLEVSGGAEVFF
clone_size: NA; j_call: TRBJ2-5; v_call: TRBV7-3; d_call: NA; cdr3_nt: TGTGCCAGCAGAAGGGGCTCCAGCCCCGTGGCCCAGTGCTTC; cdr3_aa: CASRRGSSPVAQCF
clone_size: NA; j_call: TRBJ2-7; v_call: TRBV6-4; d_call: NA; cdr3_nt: TGTGCCAGCAGTCGGCTCGACCGGGTAGGTTCACTATGGGAGCAGTACTTC; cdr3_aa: CASSRLDRVGSLWEQYF
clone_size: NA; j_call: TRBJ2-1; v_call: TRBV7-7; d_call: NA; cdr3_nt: TGTGCTAGCAGCTTAGGGCCGAGGGATGCGCAGTTCTTC; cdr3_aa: CASSLGPRDAQFF
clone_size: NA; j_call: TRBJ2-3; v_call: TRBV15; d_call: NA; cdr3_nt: TGTGCCACCAGCTTAGCCAGCGATCAAGATACGCAGTATTTT; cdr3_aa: CATSLASDQDTQYF
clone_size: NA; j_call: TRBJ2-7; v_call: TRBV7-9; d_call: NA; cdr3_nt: TGTGCCAGCAGTGTAGTGGTTACGAGCAGTACGCCGTGCTTC; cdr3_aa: CASSVVVTSSTPCF
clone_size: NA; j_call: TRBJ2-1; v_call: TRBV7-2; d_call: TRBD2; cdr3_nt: TGTGCCAGCAGCTTAGATATTAGCGGGGGGAGGGATGAGCAGTTCTTC; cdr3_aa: CASSLDISGGRDEQFF
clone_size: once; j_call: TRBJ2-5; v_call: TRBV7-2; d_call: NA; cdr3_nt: TGTGCCACCAGCATGGGGGGAGGTCAAGAGACGCAGTATTTC; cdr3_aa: CATSMGGGQETQYF
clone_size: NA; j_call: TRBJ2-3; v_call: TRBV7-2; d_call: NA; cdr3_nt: TGTGCCAGCAGCTTAGCGGACGGGACAAAAAAGCAGCAGTTT; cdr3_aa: CASSLADGTKKQQF
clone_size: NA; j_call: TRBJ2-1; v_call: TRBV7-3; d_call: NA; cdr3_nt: TGTGCCAGCAGCTTAGTGGCATGGCCCAATGAGCAGTTTTTC; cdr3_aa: CASSLVAWPNEQFF
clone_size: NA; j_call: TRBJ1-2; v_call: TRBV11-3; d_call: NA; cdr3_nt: TGTGCCAGCAGCTTAGATCTGACAGACACCTTC; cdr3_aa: CASSLDLTDTF
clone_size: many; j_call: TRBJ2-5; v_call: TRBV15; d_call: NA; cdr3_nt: TGTGCCACCAGCAGGGGCAGCGGCCAAGAGACCCAGTACTTC; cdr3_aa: CATSRGSGQETQYF
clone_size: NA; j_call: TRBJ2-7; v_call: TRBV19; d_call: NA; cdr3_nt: TGTGCCAGCAGTATAGCTAGCCAGGCCTACAATGAGCAGTACTTC; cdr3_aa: CASSIASQAYNEQYF
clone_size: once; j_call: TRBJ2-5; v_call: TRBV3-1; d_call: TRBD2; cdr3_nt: TGTGCCAGCAGACGACTAGCGGAAGAGACCCAGTACTTC; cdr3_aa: CASRRLAEETQYF
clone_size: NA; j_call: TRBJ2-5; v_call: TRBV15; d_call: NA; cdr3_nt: TGTGCCACCAGCAGAGGGTCAGCTTACGAGACCCAGTACTTC; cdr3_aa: CATSRGSAYETQYF
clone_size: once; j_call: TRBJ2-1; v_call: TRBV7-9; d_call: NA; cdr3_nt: TGTGCCAGCAGCTCCCAAGGAACGCGGGGTAGTGGCCCAGAGTTCTTC; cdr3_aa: CASSSQGTRGSGPEFF
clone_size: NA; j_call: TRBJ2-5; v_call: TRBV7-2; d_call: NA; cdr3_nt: NA; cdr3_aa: CASQVARGTHSF
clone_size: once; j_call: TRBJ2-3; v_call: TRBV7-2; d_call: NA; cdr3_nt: TGTGCCAGCAGCTTCAGACCGCCCGCAGATACGCAGTATTTT; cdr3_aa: CASSFRPPADTQYF
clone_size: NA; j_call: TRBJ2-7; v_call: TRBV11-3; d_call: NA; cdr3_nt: NA; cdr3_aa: CASSLDLTGTTEAFFGHF
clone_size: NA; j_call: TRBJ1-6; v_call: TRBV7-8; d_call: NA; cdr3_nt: TGTGCCAGCAGCTTAGCGGAGGGCGGCTATAAGCAGCACCTCCACTTT; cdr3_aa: CASSLAEGGYKQHLHF
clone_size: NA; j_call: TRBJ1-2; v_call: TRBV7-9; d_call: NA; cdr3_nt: TGTGCCAGCAGCTTTCAAAGGGGCGGGCTGAGCGATGACTACACCTTC; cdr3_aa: CASSFQRGGLSDDYTF
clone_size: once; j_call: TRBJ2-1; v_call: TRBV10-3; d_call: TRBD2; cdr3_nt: TGTGCCATCAGCCAGGGGAGCGGGGGGGCTGAGGAGTTCTTC; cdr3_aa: CAISQGSGGAEEFF
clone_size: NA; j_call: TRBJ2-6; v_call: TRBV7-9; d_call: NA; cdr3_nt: TGTGCCAGCAGTTTCGGCTCGAGAGAGGCGTCCAACGGGCTGACTTTC; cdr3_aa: CASSFGSREASNGLTF
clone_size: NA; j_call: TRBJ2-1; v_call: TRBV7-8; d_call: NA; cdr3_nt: TGTGCCAGCAGCTTAGGGGGGATTCCCGATACGCTCTTT; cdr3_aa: CASSLGGIPDTLF
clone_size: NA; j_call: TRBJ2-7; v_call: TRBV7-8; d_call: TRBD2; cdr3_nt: TGTGCCAGCACCTTAGCGGGTGGTCCCGATACGCACTTC; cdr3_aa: CASTLAGGPDTHF
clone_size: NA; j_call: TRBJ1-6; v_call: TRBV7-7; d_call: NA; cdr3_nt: TGTGCTAGCAGCCGATCGCCCAACAATGAGCAGTTCCTCTTT; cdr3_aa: CASSRSPNNEQFLF
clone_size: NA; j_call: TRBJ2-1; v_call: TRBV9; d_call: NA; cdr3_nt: TGTGCCAGCAGCGTAGGGTCGCGGGCGCACTATTTTGAGCAGTTCTTC; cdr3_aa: CASSVGSRAHYFEQFF
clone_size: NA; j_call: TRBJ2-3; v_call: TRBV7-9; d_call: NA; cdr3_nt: TGTGCCAGCAGCTTAGCACCCGGGGAGCTAGATTTTGGATATTTT; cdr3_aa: CASSLAPGELDFGYF
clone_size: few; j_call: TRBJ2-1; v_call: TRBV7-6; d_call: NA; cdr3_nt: TGTGCCAGCAGCTCCGGTCGAGGACAGTTCTTC; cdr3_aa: CASSSGRGQFF
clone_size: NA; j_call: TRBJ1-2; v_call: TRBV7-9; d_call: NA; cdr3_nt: TGTGCCAGCAGGTTGGAGGGGAACGGGCTCGTATATCAGTACACCTTC; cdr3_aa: CASRLEGNGLVYQYTF
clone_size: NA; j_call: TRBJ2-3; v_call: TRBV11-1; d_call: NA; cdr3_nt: TGTGCCAGCGGCCCCGGGACAAGGGATACGCAGTATTTT; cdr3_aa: CASGPGTRDTQYF
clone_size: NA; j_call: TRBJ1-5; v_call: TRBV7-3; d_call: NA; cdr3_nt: TGTGCCAGCAGCTTAGGGAGAGGCCGAGATACGCACCAGCATTTT; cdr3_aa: CASSLGRGRDTHQHF
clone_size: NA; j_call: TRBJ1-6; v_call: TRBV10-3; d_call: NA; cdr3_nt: TGTGCCAGCACCAGGGCGAGCTCCTATAATTCACCCCTCCACTTT; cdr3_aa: CASTRASSYNSPLHF
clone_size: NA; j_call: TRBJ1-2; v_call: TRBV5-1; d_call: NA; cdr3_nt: NA; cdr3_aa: CASSLRARGLDYGYTF
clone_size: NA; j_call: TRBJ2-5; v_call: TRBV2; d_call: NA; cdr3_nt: TGTGCCAGCAGTGGAGGCTTTTTTCGGTCAGAGACCCAGTACTTC; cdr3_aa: CASSGGFFRSETQYF
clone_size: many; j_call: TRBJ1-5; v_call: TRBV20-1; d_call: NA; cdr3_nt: TGCAGTGCTAGGGAGGGGGTAAGTCAGCCCCAGCATTTT; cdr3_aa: CSAREGVSQPQHF
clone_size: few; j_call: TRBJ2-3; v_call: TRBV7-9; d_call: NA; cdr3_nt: TGTGCCAGCAGCTTAGCGGGTAGCTACGAGGCCAACTTCTTT; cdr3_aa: CASSLAGSYEANFF
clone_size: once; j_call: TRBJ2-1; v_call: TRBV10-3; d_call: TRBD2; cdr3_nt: TGTGCCATCAGTGAGTCGACTAGCGGGGGCTACCAGTTCTTC; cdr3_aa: CAISESTSGGYQFF
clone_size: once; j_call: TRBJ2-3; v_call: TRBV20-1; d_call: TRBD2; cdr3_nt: TGCAGTGCTAGAGGGGGCGGGAGCTCCTACAATGAGCAGTATTTT; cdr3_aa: CSARGGGSSYNEQYF
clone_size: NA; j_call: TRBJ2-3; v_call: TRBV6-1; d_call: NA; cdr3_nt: TGTGCCAGCAGCCAGGGGGGCGGAGAGTTCACAGATACGCAGTATTTT; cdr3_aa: CASSQGGGEFTDTQYF
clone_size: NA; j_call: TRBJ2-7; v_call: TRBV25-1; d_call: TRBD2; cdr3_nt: TGTGCCAGCAGCTTAAACGGGGGGGAGCAGTACTTC; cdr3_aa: CASSLNGGEQYF
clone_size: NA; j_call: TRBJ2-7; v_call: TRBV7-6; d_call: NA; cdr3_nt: TGTGCCAGCAGCTTAGCCCCCATAGCTACGCAGTATTTTTTC; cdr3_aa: CASSLAPIATQYFF
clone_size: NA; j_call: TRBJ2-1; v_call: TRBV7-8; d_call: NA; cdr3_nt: TGTGCCAGCAGCTCCCAGGGTACGGGTGGAAGGGATTTCCAGTTCTTC; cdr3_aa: CASSSQGTGGRDFQFF
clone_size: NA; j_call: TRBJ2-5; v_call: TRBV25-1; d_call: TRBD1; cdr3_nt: TGTGCCAGCGTTTGGGACAGGGTATCTCCAGAGACCCAGTACTTC; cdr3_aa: CASVWDRVSPETQYF
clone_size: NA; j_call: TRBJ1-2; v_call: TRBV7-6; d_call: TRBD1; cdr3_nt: TGTGCCAGCAGCATAGTGGGGACAGGGGTGAATTATGGCTTC; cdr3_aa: CASSIVGTGVNYGF
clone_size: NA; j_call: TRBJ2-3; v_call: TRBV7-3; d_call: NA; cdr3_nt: TGTGCCAGCTCCTTACAGGCAAATGCCGATGAACACTATTTT; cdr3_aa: CASSLQANADEHYF
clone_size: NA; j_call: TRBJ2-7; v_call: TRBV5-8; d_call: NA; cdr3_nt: TGTGCCAGCAAGATGGCTCTAGCATACGAGCAGTACTTC; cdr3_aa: CASKMALAYEQYF
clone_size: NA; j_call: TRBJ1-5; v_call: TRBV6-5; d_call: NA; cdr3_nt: TGTGCCAGCAGTTACTACGGGGATACGGGTCAGCCCCAGCATTTT; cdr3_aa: CASSYYGDTGQPQHF
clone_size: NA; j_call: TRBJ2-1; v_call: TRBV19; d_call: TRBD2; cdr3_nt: TGTGCCAGTAGTATAGGGAGGAGCGGGAGGGCGAATGAGCAGTTCTTC; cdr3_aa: CASSIGRSGRANEQFF
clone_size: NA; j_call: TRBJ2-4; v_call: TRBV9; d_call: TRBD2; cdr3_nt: TGTGCCAGCAGCGTAGAGACTAGCGGGAACATTCAGTACTTC; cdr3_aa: CASSVETSGNIQYF
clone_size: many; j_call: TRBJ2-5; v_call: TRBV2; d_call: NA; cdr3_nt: TGTGCCAGCAGTGAAGAGTGGGGGGCAGGGGAGACCCAGTACTTC; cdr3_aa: CASSEEWGAGETQYF